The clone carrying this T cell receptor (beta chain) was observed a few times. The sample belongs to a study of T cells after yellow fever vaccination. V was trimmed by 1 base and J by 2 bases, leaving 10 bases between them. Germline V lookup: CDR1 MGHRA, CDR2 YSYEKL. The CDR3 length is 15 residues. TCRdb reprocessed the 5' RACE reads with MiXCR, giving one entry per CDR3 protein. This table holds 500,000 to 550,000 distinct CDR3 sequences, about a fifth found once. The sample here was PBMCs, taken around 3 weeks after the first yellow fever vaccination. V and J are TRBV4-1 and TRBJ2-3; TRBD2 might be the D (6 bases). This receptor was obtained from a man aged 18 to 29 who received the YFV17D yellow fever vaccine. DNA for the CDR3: TGCGCCAGCAGCCAAGCAGGGCGGGACACAGATACGCAGTATTTT. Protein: CASSQAGRDTDTQYF.